The source of this TCR beta chain is a study of human T cells and chemical hapten exposure. TCRdb itself ran the RACE reads through MiXCR, one entry per CDR3 protein. The repertoire holds 380,000 or so distinct CDR3 sequences, with 5.5% as singletons. This clonotype occurred a few times. This sample's time point: pre-sensitization, week 0. Treatment specified: therapeutic diphenylcyclopropenone sensitization with weekly scalp DPC. Blood collection happened ahead of applying each patch test. The ends were cut back, 7 bases at V and 7 bases at J, with 16 bases in the middle. The CDR3 consists of 13 residues.

This receptor was obtained from a woman in her late teens or twenties with alopecia areata. Some clones in this sample may be carry-over from other donors' samples. V and J are TRBV12-3 or TRBV12-4 and TRBJ1-2; D perhaps matches TRBD1 (5 bases). The sequencing used whole blood, collected in connection with sensitization to the hapten diphenylcyclopropenone (DPC). The DNA of the CDR3 is TGTGCCAGCAAACTAGCACAGGTTCCTGGCTACACCTTC. Its translation is CASKLAQVPGYTF.